Listed below are T cell receptor beta chains from one sample, sequenced in a study of response to subunit inactivated influenza vaccine. TCRdb processed the RT-PCR reads anew with MiXCR; each CDR3 protein has one entry. The sample yields fewer than 400,000 distinct CDR3 sequences, around a fifth seen once. The sequencing used PBMCs from blood, collected about 20 months after vaccination. The receptors shown here come from a man in his fifties or sixties who received an inactivated influenza vaccine. CDR3s include the opening cysteine and the closing phenylalanine or tryptophan. A D gene is named only where the DNA matches it firmly. Size values are once, few and many counts, or a class for expanded clones, and some rows have none.

d_gene | abundance | j_gene | len | v_gene | CDR3aa | CDR3nt
. | . | TRBJ2-1 | 11 | TRBV5-1 | CASSLQDEQFF | TGCGCCAGCAGCTTGCAAGATGAGCAGTTCTTC
. | few | TRBJ2-3 | 16 | TRBV5-1 | CASSLDPRGSTDTQYF | TGCGCCAGCAGCTTGGATCCCCGGGGTAGCACAGATACGCAGTATTTT
TRBD2 | . | TRBJ2-1 | 15 | TRBV11-2 | CASSESGGAYNEQFF | TGTGCCAGCAGCGAGAGCGGGGGGGCATACAATGAGCAGTTCTTC
. | few | TRBJ1-4 | 15 | TRBV5-4 | CASSLFPGTNEKLFF | TGTGCCAGCAGTTTGTTTCCCGGGACTAATGAAAAACTGTTTTTT
. | few | TRBJ2-2 | 13 | TRBV25-1 | CASSPKPTGELFF | TGTGCCAGCAGTCCCAAACCTACCGGGGAGCTGTTTTTT
. | . | TRBJ1-1 | 12 | TRBV7-9 | CASSLVRGEAFF | TGTGCCAGCAGCTTAGTTAGGGGTGAAGCTTTCTTT
. | . | TRBJ1-4 | 18 | TRBV5-6 | CASSLALPAGAGWEKLFF | TGTGCCAGCAGCTTGGCCCTCCCGGCAGGGGCCGGATGGGAAAAACTGTTTTTT
. | . | TRBJ2-5 | 14 | TRBV10-1 | CASSDRGSGETQYF | TGCGCCAGCAGTGACCGGGGGTCAGGAGAGACCCAGTACTTC
. | . | TRBJ1-2 | 17 | TRBV4-3 | CASSQYQGKLTIYGYTF | TGCGCCAGCAGCCAATATCAGGGGAAGCTGACCATCTATGGCTACACCTTC
. | few | TRBJ2-3 | 16 | TRBV5-1 | CASSLVLAEGLDTQYF | TGCGCCAGCAGCTTGGTGCTAGCAGAAGGGTTAGATACGCAGTATTTT